This TCR beta chain was captured in a study of metastatic and nonmetastatic thyroid tumors. At the level of the study: A comparison of repertoires was made across blood and tumor or nodule tissue from malignant and benign thyroid patients.

This CDR3 has 14 residues. Trimming at V came to 5 bases and at J to 8 bases, leaving 11 bases not matched to a gene. Germline V gives CDR1 MDHEN, CDR2 SYDVKM. This clone turned up a few times. Thyroid surgery was performed in patients who had received no treatment beforehand. TCRdb redid the clone calls on the PCR reads using MiXCR. The sample lists roughly 72,000 clones; more than 15% were seen once. This receptor was identified in a female donor with papillary thyroid cancer or a benign thyroid nodule (not recorded which). Some clones in this sample may be carry-over from other donors' samples. The sequencing input was blood. V and J are TRBV28 and TRBJ1-2; 7 bases map to TRBD1. The CDR3, as DNA: TGTGCCAGCAGTCGCCCCAGGGGGGTTGGAGGCTACACCTTC. This sequence encodes CASSRPRGVGGYTF.